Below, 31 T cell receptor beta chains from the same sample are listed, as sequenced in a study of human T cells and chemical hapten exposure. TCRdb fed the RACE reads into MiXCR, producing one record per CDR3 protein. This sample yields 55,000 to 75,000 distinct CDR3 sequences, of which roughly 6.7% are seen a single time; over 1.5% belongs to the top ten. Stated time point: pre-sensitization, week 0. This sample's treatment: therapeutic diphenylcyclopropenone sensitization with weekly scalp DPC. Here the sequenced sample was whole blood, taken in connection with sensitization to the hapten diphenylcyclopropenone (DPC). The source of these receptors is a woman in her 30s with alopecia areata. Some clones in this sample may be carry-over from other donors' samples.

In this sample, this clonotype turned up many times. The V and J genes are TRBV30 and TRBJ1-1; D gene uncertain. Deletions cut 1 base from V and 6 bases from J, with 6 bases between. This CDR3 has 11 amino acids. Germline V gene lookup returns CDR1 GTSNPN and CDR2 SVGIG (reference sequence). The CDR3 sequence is CAWSAYAEAFF. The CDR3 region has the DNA TGTGCCTGGAGTGCCTATGCTGAAGCTTTCTTT.

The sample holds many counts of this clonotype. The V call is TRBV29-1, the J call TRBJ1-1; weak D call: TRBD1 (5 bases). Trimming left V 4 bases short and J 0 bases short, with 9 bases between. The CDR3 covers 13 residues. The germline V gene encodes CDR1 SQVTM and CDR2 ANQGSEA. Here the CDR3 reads CSVVRGMNTEAFF. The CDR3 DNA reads TGCAGCGTTGTAAGGGGCATGAACACTGAAGCTTTCTTT.

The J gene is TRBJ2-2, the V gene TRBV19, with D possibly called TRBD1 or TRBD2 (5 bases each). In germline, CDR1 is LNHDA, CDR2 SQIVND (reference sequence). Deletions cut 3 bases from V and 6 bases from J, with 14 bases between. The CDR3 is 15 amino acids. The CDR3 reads CASSITPRGAGELFF. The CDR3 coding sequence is TGTGCCAGTAGTATTACCCCCCGGGGCGCCGGGGAGCTGTTTTTT.

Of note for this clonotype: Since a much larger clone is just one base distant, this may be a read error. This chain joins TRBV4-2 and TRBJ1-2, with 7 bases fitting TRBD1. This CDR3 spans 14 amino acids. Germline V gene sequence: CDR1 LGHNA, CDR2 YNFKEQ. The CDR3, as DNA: TGTGCCAGCAACCAAGTGGAGACAGGGTCTGGCTACACCTTC. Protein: CASNQVETGSGYTF.

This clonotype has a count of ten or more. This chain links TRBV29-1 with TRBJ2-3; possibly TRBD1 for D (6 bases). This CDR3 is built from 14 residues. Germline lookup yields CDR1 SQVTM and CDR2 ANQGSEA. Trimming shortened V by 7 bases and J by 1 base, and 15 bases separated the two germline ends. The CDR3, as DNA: TGCAGCGCTAAACCGGGACAACGCACAGATACGCAGTATTTT. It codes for CSAKPGQRTDTQYF.

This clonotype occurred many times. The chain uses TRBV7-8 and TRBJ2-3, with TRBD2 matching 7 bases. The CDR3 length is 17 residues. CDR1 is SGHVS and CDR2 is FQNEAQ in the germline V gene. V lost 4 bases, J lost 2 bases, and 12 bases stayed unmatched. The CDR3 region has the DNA TGTGCCAGCAGCTCAGTCTGGGCGGGGGTTCCCACAGATACGCAGTATTTT. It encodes CASSSVWAGVPTDTQYF.

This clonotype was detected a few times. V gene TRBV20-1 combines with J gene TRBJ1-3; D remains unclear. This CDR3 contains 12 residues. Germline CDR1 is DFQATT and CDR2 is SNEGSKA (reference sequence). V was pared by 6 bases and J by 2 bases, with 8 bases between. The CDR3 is CSARLPGNTIYF. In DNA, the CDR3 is TGCAGTGCCCGTCTTCCTGGAAACACCATATATTTT.

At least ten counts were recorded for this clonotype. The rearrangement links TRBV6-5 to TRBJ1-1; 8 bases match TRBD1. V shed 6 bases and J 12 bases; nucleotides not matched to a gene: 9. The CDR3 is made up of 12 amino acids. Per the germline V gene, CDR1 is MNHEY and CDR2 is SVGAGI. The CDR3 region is CASRTWTGFTFF. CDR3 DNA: TGTGCCAGCAGAACTTGGACAGGGTTTACTTTCTTT.

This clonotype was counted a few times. In DNA form, the CDR3 reads TGTGCCAGCTCACCGCACAGGGATCCGGACACTGAAGCTTTCTTT. Its translation: CASSPHRDPDTEAFF. The chain recombines TRBV18 with TRBJ1-1; a weak D match, TRBD1 (6 bases). There are 15 residues in the CDR3. The ends were cut back, 3 bases at V and 3 bases at J, with 14 bases in the middle. Germline V CDR1 and CDR2: KGHSH, LQKENI. Full variable domain (outside the CDR3, taken from reference TRBV18 and TRBJ1-1): NAGVMQNPRHLVRRRGQEARLRCSPMKGHSHVYWYRQLPEEGLKFMVYLQKENIIDESGMPKERFSAEFPKEGPSILRIQQVVRGDSAAYFCASSPHRDPDTEAFFGQGTRLTVV.

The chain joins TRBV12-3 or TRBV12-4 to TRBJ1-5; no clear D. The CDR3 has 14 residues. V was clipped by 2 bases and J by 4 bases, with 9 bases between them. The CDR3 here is CASSLSVLNQPQHF. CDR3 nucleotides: TGTGCCAGCAGTTTATCTGTCTTAAATCAGCCCCAGCATTTT.

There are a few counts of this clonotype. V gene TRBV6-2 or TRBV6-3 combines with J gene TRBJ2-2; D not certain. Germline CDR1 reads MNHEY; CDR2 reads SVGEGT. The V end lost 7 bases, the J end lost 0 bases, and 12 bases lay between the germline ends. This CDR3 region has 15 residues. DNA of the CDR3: TGTGCCAGCACCCAGTCCAGTACGAACACCGGGGAGCTGTTTTTT. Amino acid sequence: CASTQSSTNTGELFF.

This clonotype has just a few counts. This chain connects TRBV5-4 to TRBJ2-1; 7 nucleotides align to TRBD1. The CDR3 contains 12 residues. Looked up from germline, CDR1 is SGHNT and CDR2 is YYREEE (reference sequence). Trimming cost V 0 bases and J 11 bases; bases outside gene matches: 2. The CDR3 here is CASSLGTGQQFF. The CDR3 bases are TGTGCCAGCAGCTTGGGGACAGGCCAGCAGTTCTTC. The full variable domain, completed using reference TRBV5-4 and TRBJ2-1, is ETGVTQSPTHLIKTRGQQVTLRCSSQSGHNTVSWYQQALGQGPQFIFQYYREEENGRGNFPPRFSGLQFPNYSSELNVNALELDDSALYLCASSLGTGQQFFGPGTRLTVL.

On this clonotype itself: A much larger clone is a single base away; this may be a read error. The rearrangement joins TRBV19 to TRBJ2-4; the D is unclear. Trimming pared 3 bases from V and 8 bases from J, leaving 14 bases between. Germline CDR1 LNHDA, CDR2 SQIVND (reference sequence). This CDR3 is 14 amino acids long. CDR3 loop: CASSIIGVSDIQYF. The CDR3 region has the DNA TGTGCCAGTAGTATTATTGGGGTATCTGACATTCAGTACTTC.

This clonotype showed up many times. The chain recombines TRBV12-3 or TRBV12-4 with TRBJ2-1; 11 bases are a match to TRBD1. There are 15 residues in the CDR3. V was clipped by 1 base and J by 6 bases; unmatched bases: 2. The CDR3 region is CASSLGGTGGNEQFF. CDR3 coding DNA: TGTGCCAGCAGTTTAGGGGGGACAGGGGGCAATGAGCAGTTCTTC.

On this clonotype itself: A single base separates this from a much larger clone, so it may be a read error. CDR3 amino acids: CASSLGPGTGSSGDTEAFF. The CDR3 DNA reads TGTGCCAGCAGCTTAGGACCAGGGACAGGGAGCAGTGGAGACACTGAAGCTTTCTTT. The chain has TRBV7-2 and TRBJ1-1, with 9 bases lining up with TRBD1. V trimming: 1 base; J trimming: 3 bases; junction bases outside the gene matches: 15. The CDR3 loop spans 19 amino acids. Per germline, CDR1 SGHTA and CDR2 FQGNSA.

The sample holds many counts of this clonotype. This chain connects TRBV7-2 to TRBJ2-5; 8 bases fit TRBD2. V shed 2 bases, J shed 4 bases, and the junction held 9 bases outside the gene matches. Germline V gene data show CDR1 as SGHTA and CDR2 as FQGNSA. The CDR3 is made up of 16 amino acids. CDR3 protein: CASSLYPGRGVETQYF. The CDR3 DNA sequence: TGTGCCAGCAGCTTATACCCTGGGCGGGGGGTAGAGACCCAGTACTTC.

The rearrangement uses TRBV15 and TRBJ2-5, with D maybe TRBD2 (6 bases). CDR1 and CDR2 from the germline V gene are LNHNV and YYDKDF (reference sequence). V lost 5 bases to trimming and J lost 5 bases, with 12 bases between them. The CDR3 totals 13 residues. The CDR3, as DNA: TGTGCCACCAGCCCCCGGGGGTTGGAGACCCAGTACTTC. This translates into CATSPRGLETQYF.

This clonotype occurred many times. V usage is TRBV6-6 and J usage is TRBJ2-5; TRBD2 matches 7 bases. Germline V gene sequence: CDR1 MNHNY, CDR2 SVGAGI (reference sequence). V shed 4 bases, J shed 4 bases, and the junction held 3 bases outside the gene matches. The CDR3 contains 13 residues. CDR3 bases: TGTGCCAGCAGTTTCGGGGGGTTAGAGACCCAGTACTTC. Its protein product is CASSFGGLETQYF.

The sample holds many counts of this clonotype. The CDR3 nucleotides read TGTGCCATGGTTAGCGAATTCAACACAGATACGCAGTATTTT. Translating it yields CAMVSEFNTDTQYF. The chain employs TRBV10-3 and TRBJ2-3; TRBD2 might be the D (5 bases). Germline lookup yields CDR1 ENHRY and CDR2 SYGVKD. V lost 9 bases and J 2 bases, leaving 15 bases between the germline ends. The CDR3 spans 14 residues.

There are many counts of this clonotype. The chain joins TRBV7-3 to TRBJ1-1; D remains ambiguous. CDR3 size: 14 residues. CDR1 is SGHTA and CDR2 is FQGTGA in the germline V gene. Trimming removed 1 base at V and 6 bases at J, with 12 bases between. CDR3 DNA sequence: TGTGCCAGCAGCTTAATGGCCGGAAACCCTGAAGCTTTCTTT. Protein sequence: CASSLMAGNPEAFF.

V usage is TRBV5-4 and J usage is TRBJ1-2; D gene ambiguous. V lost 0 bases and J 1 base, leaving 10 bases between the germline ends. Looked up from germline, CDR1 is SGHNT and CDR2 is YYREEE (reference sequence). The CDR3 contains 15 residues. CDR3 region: CASSLVYGSNYGYTF. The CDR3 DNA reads TGTGCCAGCAGCTTGGTATACGGCAGTAACTATGGCTACACCTTC.

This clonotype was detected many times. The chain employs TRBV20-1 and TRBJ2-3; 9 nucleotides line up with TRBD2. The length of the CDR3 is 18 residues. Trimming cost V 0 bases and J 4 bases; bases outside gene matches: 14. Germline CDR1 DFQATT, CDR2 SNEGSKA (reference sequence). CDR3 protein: CSARDRDLAGGPADTQYF. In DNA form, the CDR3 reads TGCAGTGCTAGAGATCGGGACTTGGCGGGGGGGCCAGCAGATACGCAGTATTTT.

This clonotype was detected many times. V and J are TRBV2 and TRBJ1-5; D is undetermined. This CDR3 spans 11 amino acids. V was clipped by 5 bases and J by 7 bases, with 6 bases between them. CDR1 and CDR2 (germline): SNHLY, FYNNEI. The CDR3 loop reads CASSLGQPQHF. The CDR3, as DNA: TGTGCCAGCAGTTTGGGACAGCCCCAGCATTTT.

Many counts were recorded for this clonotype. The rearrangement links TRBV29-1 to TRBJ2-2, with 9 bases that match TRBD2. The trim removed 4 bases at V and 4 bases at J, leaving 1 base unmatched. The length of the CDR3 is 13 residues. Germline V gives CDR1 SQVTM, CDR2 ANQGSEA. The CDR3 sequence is CSVALAGTGELFF. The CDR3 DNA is TGCAGCGTTGCACTAGCGGGCACCGGGGAGCTGTTTTTT.

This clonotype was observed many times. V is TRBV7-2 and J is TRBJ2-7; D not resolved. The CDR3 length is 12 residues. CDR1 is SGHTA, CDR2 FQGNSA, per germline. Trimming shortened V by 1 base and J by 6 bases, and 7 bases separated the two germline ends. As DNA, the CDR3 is TGTGCCAGCAGCTTAGTGGCACGCGAGCAGTACTTC. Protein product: CASSLVAREQYF.

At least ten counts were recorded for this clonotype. Here the CDR3 DNA reads TGTGCCAGCAGACGACTAGCGGGGACCTACAATGAGCAGTTCTTC. This sequence encodes CASRRLAGTYNEQFF. This chain connects TRBV6-5 to TRBJ2-1; 11 nucleotides agree with TRBD2. This CDR3 region has 15 residues. V shed 6 bases and J 2 bases; nucleotides not matched to a gene: 3. CDR1 is MNHEY and CDR2 is SVGAGI in the germline V gene.

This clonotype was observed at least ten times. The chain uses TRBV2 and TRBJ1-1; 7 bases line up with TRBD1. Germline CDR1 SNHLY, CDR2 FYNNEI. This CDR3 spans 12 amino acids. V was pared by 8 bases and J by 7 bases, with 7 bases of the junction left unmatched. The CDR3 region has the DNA TGTGCCAGCCAGGGACAGTTATTTGAAGCTTTCTTT. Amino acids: CASQGQLFEAFF.

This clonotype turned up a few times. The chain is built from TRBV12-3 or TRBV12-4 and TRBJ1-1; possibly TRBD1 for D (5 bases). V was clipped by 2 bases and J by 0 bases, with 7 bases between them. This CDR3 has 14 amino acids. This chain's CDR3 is CASSLWGMNTEAFF. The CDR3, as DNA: TGTGCCAGCAGTTTATGGGGGATGAACACTGAAGCTTTCTTT.

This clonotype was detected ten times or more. CDR3 bases: TGCAGTGCTAAACCTGGGACAGGGAAGAGTTGGAGTCAGCCCCAGCATTTT. Translated: CSAKPGTGKSWSQPQHF. The chain is built from TRBV20-1 and TRBJ1-5, with 9 bases matching TRBD1. The germline V gene encodes CDR1 DFQATT and CDR2 SNEGSKA (reference sequence). The CDR3 is 17 residues long. The trim removed 4 bases at V and 6 bases at J, leaving 16 bases unmatched.

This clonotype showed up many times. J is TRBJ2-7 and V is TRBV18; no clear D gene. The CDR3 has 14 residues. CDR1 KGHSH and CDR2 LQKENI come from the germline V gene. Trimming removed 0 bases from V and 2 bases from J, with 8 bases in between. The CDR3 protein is CASSPPGTTYEQYF. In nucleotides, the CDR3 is TGTGCCAGCTCACCACCGGGCACCACCTACGAGCAGTACTTC.

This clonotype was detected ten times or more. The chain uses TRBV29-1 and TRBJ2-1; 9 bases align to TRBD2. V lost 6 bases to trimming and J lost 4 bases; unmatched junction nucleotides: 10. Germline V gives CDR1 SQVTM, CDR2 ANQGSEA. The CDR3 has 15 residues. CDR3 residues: CSVPTASGDYNEQFF. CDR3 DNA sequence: TGCAGCGTACCGACCGCTAGCGGGGATTACAATGAGCAGTTCTTC.